This T cell receptor beta chain was captured by sequencing in a study of technical replicates of blood from a few donors. The V end lost 4 bases, the J end lost 4 bases, and 14 bases lay between the germline ends. The CDR3 runs to 16 residues. Germline CDR1 MNHEY, CDR2 SVGAGI. Sequencing was performed with immunoSEQ multiplex PCR; in TCRdb, only in-frame clones are kept and a portion is missing. Here the sample spans some 78,000 clones, around 94% being singletons. The receptor comes from a human donor in good health. The chain links TRBV6-5 to TRBJ1-6, with D tentatively TRBD1 (6 bases). Source material: T cells isolated from PBMCs. The CDR3, as DNA: TGTGCCAGCAGTTTAACAGGGAACTCATATAATTCACCCCTCCACTTT. Translating gives CASSLTGNSYNSPLHF.